This TCR beta chain is drawn from a study of blood T cell repertoires in COVID-19. Study as a whole: Samples of COVID-19 (acute and convalescent) were obtained from the United States, Italy and Spain. From T cells, B-cell-depleted T cells, or PBMCs came the material, which was cDNA or gDNA.

The V and J ends lost 2 bases and 2 bases respectively, with 6 bases between them. Germline V lookup: CDR1 SNHLY, CDR2 FYNNEI. This CDR3 is built from 13 residues. Methods used by the authors: Quantification of nucleated cells was approximated via reference gene primer amplification. TCRdb's table, derived via immunoSEQ multiplex PCR, lists solely in-frame clones and lacks some. V and J calls and clone size are those listed in that table; D and trimming were worked out from the DNA. Altogether about 200,000 clones are present, more than 85% being singletons, with the ten largest covering roughly 0.69%. This clone has just a few counts.

The rearrangement uses TRBV2 and TRBJ1-1; maybe TRBD1 (5 bases). This TCR was sampled from a man aged 35-49 years with acute or convalescent COVID-19. Sequenced: peripheral blood. In nucleotides, the CDR3 is TGTGCCAGCAGTGAAAGGGGTAACACTGAAGCTTTCTTT. It codes for CASSERGNTEAFF.